This T cell receptor beta chain comes out of a study of shared clonotypes between healthy human individuals. Study-wide background: The composition of the donors was a couple of women and three men aged 18 to 49. There were three CD4 naive, three CD4 memory, two CD8 naive and one CD8 memory plates per donor.

Germline CDR1 and CDR2: SNHLY and FYNNEI. Trimming cost V 5 bases and J 5 bases, with 22 bases left between them. The CDR3 consists of 16 residues. Repertoires were generated with immunoSEQ multiplex PCR, while TCRdb's copy carries only in-frame clones and drops some. The sample comprises fewer than 800,000 clones, 90% to 95% of which are singletons, and about 24% rests with the top ten. Notes on this clone: Its antigen remains unidentified.

Notes on the study in general: The four-donor shared clonotypes exceeded non-shared clonotypes in generation probability, with non-shared ones scoring lower.

Positive CCR7 selection of CD45RO-negative cells yielded the naive CD8 cells, and terminally differentiated effector memory CD45RA+ cells were excluded. The genes are TRBV2 and TRBJ2-7; D is perhaps TRBD2 (5 bases). The TCR originated in a man aged 30-40 years in good health. The specimen was naive CD8+ T cells sorted from blood. Here the CDR3 DNA reads TGTGCCAGCAGTCCACGGACGAGAGTAGAGAGGGACGAGCAGTACTTC. Its protein product is CASSPRTRVERDEQYF.